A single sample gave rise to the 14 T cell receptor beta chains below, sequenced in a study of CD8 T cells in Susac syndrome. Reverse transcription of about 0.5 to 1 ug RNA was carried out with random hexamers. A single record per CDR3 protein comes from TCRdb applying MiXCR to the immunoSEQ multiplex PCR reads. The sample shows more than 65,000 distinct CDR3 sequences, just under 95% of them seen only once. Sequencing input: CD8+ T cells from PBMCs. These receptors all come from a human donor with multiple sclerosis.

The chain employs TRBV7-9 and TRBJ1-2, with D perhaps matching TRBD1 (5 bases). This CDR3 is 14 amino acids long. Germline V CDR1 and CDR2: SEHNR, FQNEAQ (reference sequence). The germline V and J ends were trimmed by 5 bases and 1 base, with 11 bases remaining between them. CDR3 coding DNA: TGTGCCAGCAGCCCAGGCAGGGTTAACTATGGCTACACCTTC. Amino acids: CASSPGRVNYGYTF.

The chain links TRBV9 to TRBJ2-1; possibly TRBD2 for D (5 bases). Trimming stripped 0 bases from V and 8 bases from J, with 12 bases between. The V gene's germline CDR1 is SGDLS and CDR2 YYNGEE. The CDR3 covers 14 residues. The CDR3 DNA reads TGTGCCAGCAGCGTAGCGGGAACCCCCCATGAGCAGTTCTTC. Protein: CASSVAGTPHEQFF.

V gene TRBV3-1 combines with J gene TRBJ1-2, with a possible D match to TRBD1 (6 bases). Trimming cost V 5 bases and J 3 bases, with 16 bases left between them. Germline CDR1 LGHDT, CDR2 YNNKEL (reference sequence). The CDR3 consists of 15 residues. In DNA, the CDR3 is TGTGCCAGCAGCGACCCAACAGGGCTCTACTATGGCTACACCTTC. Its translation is CASSDPTGLYYGYTF. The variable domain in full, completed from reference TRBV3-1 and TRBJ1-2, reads DTAVSQTPKYLVTQMGNDKSIKCEQNLGHDTMYWYKQDSKKFLKIMFSYNNKELIINETVPNRFSPKSPDKAHLNLHINSLELGDSAVYFCASSDPTGLYYGYTFGSGTRLTVV.

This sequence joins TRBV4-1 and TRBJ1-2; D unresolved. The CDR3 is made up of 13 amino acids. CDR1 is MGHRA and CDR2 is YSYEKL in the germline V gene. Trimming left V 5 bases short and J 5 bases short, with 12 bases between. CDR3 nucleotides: TGCGCCAGCAGCGGGGTGTCCGCGTATGGCTACACCTTC. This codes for CASSGVSAYGYTF.

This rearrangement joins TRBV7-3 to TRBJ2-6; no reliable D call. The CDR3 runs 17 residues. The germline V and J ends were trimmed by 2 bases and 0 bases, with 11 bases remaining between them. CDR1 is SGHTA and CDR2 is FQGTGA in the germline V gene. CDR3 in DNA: TGTGCCAGCAGCTTATTGGGGTACGGCTCTGGGGCCAACGTCCTGACTTTC. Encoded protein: CASSLLGYGSGANVLTF. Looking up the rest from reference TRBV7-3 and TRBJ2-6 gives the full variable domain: GAGVSQTPSNKVTEKGKYVELRCDPISGHTALYWYRQSLGQGPEFLIYFQGTGAADDSGLPNDRFFAVRPEGSVSTLKIQRTERGDSAVYLCASSLLGYGSGANVLTFGAGSRLTVL.

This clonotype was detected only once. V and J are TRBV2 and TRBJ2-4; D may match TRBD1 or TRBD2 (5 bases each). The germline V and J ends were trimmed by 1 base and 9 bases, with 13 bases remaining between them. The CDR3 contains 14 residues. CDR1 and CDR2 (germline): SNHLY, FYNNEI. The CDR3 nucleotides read TGTGCCAGCAGTGAAGAGCTCGGGGACGGCATTCAGTACTTC. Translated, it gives CASSEELGDGIQYF.

CDR3 protein: CASSDPGDYGYTF. Written as DNA, the CDR3 is TGTGCCAGCAGTGACCCCGGGGACTATGGCTACACCTTC. The rearrangement uses TRBV25-1 and TRBJ1-2; D unclear. With 3 bases removed from V and 3 bases from J, the gap between germline ends came to 8 bases. Looked up from germline, CDR1 is MGHDK and CDR2 is SYGVNS. The CDR3 is made up of 13 amino acids.

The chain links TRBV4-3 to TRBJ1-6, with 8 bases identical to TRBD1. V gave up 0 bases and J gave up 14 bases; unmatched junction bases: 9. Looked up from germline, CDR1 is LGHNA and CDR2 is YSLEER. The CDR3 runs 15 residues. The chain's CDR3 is CASSQDFQGAESLHF. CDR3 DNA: TGCGCCAGCAGCCAAGATTTCCAGGGGGCCGAGTCCCTCCACTTT.

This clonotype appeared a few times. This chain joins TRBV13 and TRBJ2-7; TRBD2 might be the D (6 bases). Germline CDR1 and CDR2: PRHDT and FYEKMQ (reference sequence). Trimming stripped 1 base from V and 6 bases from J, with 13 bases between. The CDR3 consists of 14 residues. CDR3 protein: CASSLATEGAEQYF. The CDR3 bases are TGTGCCAGCAGCTTAGCAACGGAGGGCGCCGAGCAGTACTTC.

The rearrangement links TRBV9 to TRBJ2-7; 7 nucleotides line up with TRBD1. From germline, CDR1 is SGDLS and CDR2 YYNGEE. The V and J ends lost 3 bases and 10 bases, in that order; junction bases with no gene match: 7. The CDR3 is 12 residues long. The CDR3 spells CASSAGTGEQYF. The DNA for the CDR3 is TGTGCCAGCAGCGCTGGAACAGGGGAACAGTACTTC.

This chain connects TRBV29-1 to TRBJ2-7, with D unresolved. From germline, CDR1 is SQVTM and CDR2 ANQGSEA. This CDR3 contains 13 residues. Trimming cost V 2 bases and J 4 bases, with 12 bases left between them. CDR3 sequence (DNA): TGCAGCGTTGAATTAGGAGAAAAATACGAGCAGTACTTC. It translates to CSVELGEKYEQYF.

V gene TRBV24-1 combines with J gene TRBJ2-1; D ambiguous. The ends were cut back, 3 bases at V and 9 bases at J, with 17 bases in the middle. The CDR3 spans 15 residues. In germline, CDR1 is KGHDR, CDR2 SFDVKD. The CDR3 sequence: CATSDPSSPLAEQFF. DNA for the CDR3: TGTGCCACCAGTGATCCCTCTTCCCCCTTGGCTGAGCAGTTCTTC.

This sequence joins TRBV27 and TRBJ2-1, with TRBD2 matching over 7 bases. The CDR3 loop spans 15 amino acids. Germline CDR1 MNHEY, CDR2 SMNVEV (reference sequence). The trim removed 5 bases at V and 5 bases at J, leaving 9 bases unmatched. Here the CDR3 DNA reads TGTGCCAGCAGTCCCGGGACTGGGGGGGACAATGAGCAGTTCTTC. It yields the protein CASSPGTGGDNEQFF.

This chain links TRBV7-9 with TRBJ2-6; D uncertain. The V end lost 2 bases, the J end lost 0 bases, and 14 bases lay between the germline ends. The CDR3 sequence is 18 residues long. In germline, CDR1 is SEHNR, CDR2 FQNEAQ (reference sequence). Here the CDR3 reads CASSLPDGNPSGANVLTF. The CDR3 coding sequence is TGTGCCAGCAGCTTACCCGACGGAAATCCCTCTGGGGCCAACGTCCTGACTTTC.